This paragraph reports one TCR beta chain. Its antigen is unknown. The data were obtained in a study of cytomegalovirus exposure and HLA in healthy donors. The study, taken as a whole, reports: The study put around 180 TCR beta chains on its list as cytomegalovirus-associated.

Vbeta (60) and Jbeta (13) primers were used in the PCR. Profiled with immunoSEQ multiplex PCR; TCRdb holds only in-frame clones, not every one. Of about 89,000 clones in the sample, about 83% were seen once. The CDR3 totals 14 residues. J was trimmed by 3 bases and V by 5 bases; bases with no gene match: 6. Germline lookup yields CDR1 SEHNR and CDR2 FQNEAQ (reference sequence). V usage is TRBV7-9 and J usage is TRBJ1-2; TRBD1 matches 7 bases. This sequence was found in a female donor in good health and CMV-seropositive. Sequencing was carried out using PBMCs. CDR3 protein: CASSQRQGHYGYTF. The CDR3 coding sequence is TGTGCCAGCAGCCAACGACAGGGCCACTATGGCTACACCTTC.